These T cell receptor beta chains were read from a single sample in a study of response to subunit inactivated influenza vaccine. TCRdb passed the RT-PCR reads through MiXCR, listing each CDR3 protein once. This table has a few hundred thousand distinct CDR3 sequences, about 15% appearing once. The sample in question was PBMCs from blood, obtained less than 13 days after vaccination. These receptors all come from a man aged 45-60 years who received an inactivated influenza vaccine. Each CDR3 is given with its conserved first and last residue. The order of the fields is CDR3 length, D gene, J gene, V gene, clone size, CDR3 DNA, CDR3 protein. A D gene is named only where the DNA matches it firmly. Clone size is given for some rows only: seen once, a few or many times, or a class if the clone is expanded.

14 TRBD2 TRBJ2-7 TRBV12-3/TRBV12-4 NA TGTGCCAGCAGTTTGGGAGCGGGGGCCTCCGAGCAGTACTTC CASSLGAGASEQYF
13 TRBD1 TRBJ1-2 TRBV6-2/TRBV6-3 few TGTGCCAGCAGCCTGGACAGGACGAGAGGCTACACCTTC CASSLDRTRGYTF
16 TRBD2 TRBJ2-3 TRBV20-1 NA TGCAGTGCTAGCCTACTAGCGGGTCTTAAAGCAGATACGCAGTATTTT CSASLLAGLKADTQYF
13 NA TRBJ2-7 TRBV20-1 few TGCAGTGCTAGTCGTCAGCCCTCCTACGAGCAGTACTTC CSASRQPSYEQYF
14 TRBD1 TRBJ2-2 TRBV5-1 few TGCGCCAGCAAAACAGGGGGCGACACCGGGGAGCTGTTTTTT CASKTGGDTGELFF
14 TRBD2 TRBJ2-5 TRBV20-1 NA TGCAGCCCTAGTGGCGGGGGGCACCAAGAGACCCAGTACTTC CSPSGGGHQETQYF
13 NA TRBJ2-5 TRBV19 NA TGTGCCAGTAGTATAAAGAGGAGGGAGACCCAGTACTTC CASSIKRRETQYF
18 TRBD2 TRBJ2-6 TRBV20-1 few TGCAGTGCTAGGACCTCTAGCGGTCCTGACTCTGGGGCCAACGTCCTGACTTTC CSARTSSGPDSGANVLTF
15 NA TRBJ1-6 TRBV20-1 NA TGCAGTGCTAGAGAAGGACAGAGGCACAATTCACCCCTCCACTTT CSAREGQRHNSPLHF
14 NA TRBJ1-1 TRBV29-1 few TGCAGCGTTACACACCCGGGCCTCGGTTCTGAAGCTTTCTTT CSVTHPGLGSEAFF
14 TRBD1 TRBJ2-2 TRBV6-2/TRBV6-3 few TGTGCCAGCAGTCCATGGACAGGGTCCGGGGAGCTGTTTTTT CASSPWTGSGELFF
16 TRBD1 TRBJ2-5 TRBV24-1 NA TGTGCCACCAGTGATTACGGGACAGGGACGGAAGAGACCCAGTACTTC CATSDYGTGTEETQYF
14 TRBD1 TRBJ1-1 TRBV10-3 NA TGTGCCATCAGAGCCACAGGGGAGAACACTGAAGCTTTCTTT CAIRATGENTEAFF
15 NA TRBJ2-1 TRBV7-9 NA TGTGCCAGCAGCCCCTTCATCAGCTCCTACAATGAGCAGTTCTTC CASSPFISSYNEQFF
13 TRBD1 TRBJ2-7 TRBV29-1 few TGCAGCGTTCGACAGGGGAGGTCCTACGAGCAGTACTTC CSVRQGRSYEQYF
17 NA TRBJ1-6 TRBV5-1 few TGCGCCAGCAGCTTTACAGACGGAAGCTCCTATAATTCACCCCTCCACTTT CASSFTDGSSYNSPLHF
17 NA TRBJ2-5 TRBV29-1 many TGCAGCGTTGAAGAAGGGGAAGTCGGGTCCGTTATGGGGACCCAGTACTTC CSVEEGEVGSVMGTQYF
13 NA TRBJ2-3 TRBV9 NA TGTGCCAGCAGCGTACAGGTTGCAGATACGCAGTATTTT CASSVQVADTQYF
17 NA TRBJ2-3 TRBV12-3/TRBV12-4 NA TGTGCCAGCAGGCCAACCAGGGTGGCGGGCCGGCTGGGTACGCAGTATTTT CASRPTRVAGRLGTQYF
13 NA TRBJ2-1 TRBV5-5 few TGTGCCAGCACCGTCGACACCTACAATGAGCAGTTCTTC CASTVDTYNEQFF
15 NA TRBJ2-3 TRBV5-1 NA TGCGCCAGCAGCCAAACGGGACGAGCCGAAGATACGCAGTATTTT CASSQTGRAEDTQYF
14 NA TRBJ2-7 TRBV25-1 few TGTGCCAGCAGTCGACATCTCGGCTCCTACGAGCAGTACTTC CASSRHLGSYEQYF
17 NA TRBJ2-3 TRBV28 few TGTGCCAGCAGTTTTGAAGCCAGACTGACTAGCACAGATACGCAGTATTTT CASSFEARLTSTDTQYF
16 NA TRBJ2-3 TRBV9 NA TGTGCCAGCAGCGTAGGGATAGCCTTAGGGATTGATACGCAGTATTTT CASSVGIALGIDTQYF